A single sample gave rise to the 32 T cell receptor beta chains below, sequenced in a study of CD8+ T cells in alopecia areata. cDNA reverse transcribed from extracted RNA served as the sequencing template. Method: immunoSEQ multiplex PCR; TCRdb's copy keeps in-frame clones and lacks some. The sample records about 180,000 clones, less than 75% being singletons. Material: CD8+ T cells sorted from blood, obtained at week 0. These receptors all stem from a human donor with alopecia areata.

This chain connects TRBV30 to TRBJ2-1; D gene uncertain. Germline V lookup: CDR1 GTSNPN, CDR2 SVGIG (reference sequence). V lost 4 bases to trimming and J lost 0 bases, with 13 bases between them. The CDR3 has 15 amino acids. The CDR3 loop is CAWNSDMSSYNEQFF. CDR3 coding DNA: TGTGCCTGGAATTCAGACATGAGCTCCTACAATGAGCAGTTCTTC.

This clone appeared a few times. This chain uses TRBV6-6 with TRBJ2-7, with 7 bases identical to TRBD1. V was pared by 6 bases and J by 6 bases, with 5 bases of the junction left unmatched. In germline, CDR1 is MNHNY, CDR2 SVGAGI (reference sequence). This CDR3 spans 12 amino acids. The CDR3 region has the DNA TGTGCCAGCAGCCACAGGGGAAGCGAGCAGTACTTC. It is translated as CASSHRGSEQYF.

CDR3 protein: CASSKRPYKLTGRYEQYF. In DNA form, the CDR3 reads TGTGCCAGCAGTAAACGCCCGTACAAATTGACAGGGAGGTACGAGCAGTACTTC. J is TRBJ2-7 and V is TRBV27; D may be TRBD1 (7 bases). This CDR3 region has 18 residues. Germline assignment: CDR1 MNHEY and CDR2 SMNVEV (reference sequence). Trimming cost V 5 bases and J 4 bases, with 27 bases left between them.

J is TRBJ2-1 and V is TRBV7-9; D is perhaps TRBD1 (6 bases). This CDR3 is built from 14 residues. CDR1 is SEHNR and CDR2 is FQNEAQ in the germline V gene (reference sequence). V was clipped by 5 bases and J by 8 bases, with 16 bases between them. The CDR3 nucleotides read TGTGCCAGCAGCCCCTTCGGACAGATCCATGAGCAGTTCTTC. Its protein is CASSPFGQIHEQFF.

The chain links TRBV20-1 to TRBJ1-2; no clear D. V was trimmed by 5 bases and J by 4 bases, leaving 5 bases between them. This CDR3 region has 10 residues. CDR1 and CDR2 (germline): DFQATT, SNEGSKA (reference sequence). The CDR3 loop reads CSAEGYGYTF. The CDR3 nucleotides read TGCAGTGCTGAAGGCTATGGCTACACCTTC.

V gene TRBV5-1 combines with J gene TRBJ2-4, with D unresolved. CDR3 length equals 15 residues. V was clipped by 4 bases and J by 3 bases, with 14 bases between them. CDR1 and CDR2 from the germline V gene are SGHRS and YFSETQ. The CDR3 nucleotides are TGCGCCAGCAGCCTTGAGGTGGGCGGCAAAAACATTCAGTACTTC. Its translation is CASSLEVGGKNIQYF.

This clone showed up just a few times. The chain carries TRBV15 and TRBJ2-7; TRBD1 agrees at 11 bases. This CDR3 contains 16 residues. After removal of 8 bases from V and 6 bases from J, the junction contained 15 bases not matched to a gene. Per the germline V gene, CDR1 is LNHNV and CDR2 is YYDKDF (reference sequence). CDR3 nucleotide sequence: TGTGCCACCGCCCCTATACCTAGGGACAGGGGGAGCGAGCAGTACTTC. Protein sequence: CATAPIPRDRGSEQYF. The full variable domain, its missing parts supplied by reference TRBV15 and TRBJ2-7, is DAMVIQNPRYQVTQFGKPVTLSCSQTLNHNVMYWYQQKSSQAPKLLFHYYDKDFNNEADTPDNFQSRRPNTSFCFLDIRSPGLGDTAMYLCATAPIPRDRGSEQYFGPGTRLTVT.

This clone was seen more than once but under ten times. The chain carries TRBV29-1 and TRBJ2-7, with 9 bases aligning to TRBD2. The CDR3 is made up of 15 amino acids. Germline trimming cut 6 bases from V and 3 bases from J; bases unmatched to any gene: 12. The germline V gene encodes CDR1 SQVTM and CDR2 ANQGSEA. CDR3 sequence reads: CSVGRSGGDIYEQYF. DNA for the CDR3: TGCAGCGTGGGACGTAGCGGGGGTGACATCTACGAGCAGTACTTC.

This clone has a single count. The chain is built from TRBV5-1 and TRBJ1-5; D is unresolved. Germline-derived CDR1 and CDR2 are SGHRS and YFSETQ. The CDR3 length is 16 residues. Trimming removed 10 bases from V and 0 bases from J, with 20 bases in between. The CDR3, as DNA: TGCGCCCCCGTCCGAGTTCGAGCTTATAGCAATCAGCCCCAGCATTTT. Amino acids: CAPVRVRAYSNQPQHF. The entire variable domain, with the rest obtained from reference TRBV5-1 and TRBJ1-5, is as follows: KAGVTQTPRYLIKTRGQQVTLSCSPISGHRSVSWYQQTPGQGLQFLFEYFSETQRNKGNFPGRFSGRQFSNSRSEMNVSTLELGDSALYLCAPVRVRAYSNQPQHFGDGTRLSIL.

V gene TRBV13 combines with J gene TRBJ2-7; weak D call: TRBD2 (6 bases). From germline, CDR1 is PRHDT and CDR2 FYEKMQ (reference sequence). Trimming shortened V by 5 bases and J by 3 bases, and 11 bases separated the two germline ends. This CDR3 region has 13 residues. The CDR3 nucleotides are TGTGCCAGCAGCACTACCGGGAGCTACGAGCAGTACTTC. This sequence encodes CASSTTGSYEQYF.

V and J are TRBV4-2 and TRBJ1-2; the match to TRBD1 covers 7 bases. This CDR3 spans 15 amino acids. The V gene's germline CDR1 is LGHNA and CDR2 YNFKEQ. V gave up 1 base and J gave up 7 bases; unmatched junction bases: 9. The CDR3 protein is CASSQARAQGLGYTF. CDR3 in DNA: TGTGCCAGCAGCCAAGCAAGGGCACAGGGGCTTGGCTACACCTTC.

In this sample, this clone turned up a few times. The chain employs TRBV4-1 and TRBJ2-7, with unresolved D. There are 16 residues in the CDR3. The germline V gene encodes CDR1 MGHRA and CDR2 YSYEKL. Trimming took off 4 bases at V and 0 bases at J, with 16 bases between the two ends. The CDR3 nucleotides are TGCGCCAGCAGCCGAGAATGGCCCCTCTTCTCCTACGAGCAGTACTTC. Protein: CASSREWPLFSYEQYF.

The chain uses TRBV2 and TRBJ2-1; D gene ambiguous. The CDR3 runs 13 residues. Germline CDR1 reads SNHLY; CDR2 reads FYNNEI. V dropped 8 bases and J dropped 1 base, with 9 bases sitting between them. In DNA form, the CDR3 reads TGTGCCAGCCAGACACTGTCCTACAATGAGCAGTTCTTC. Protein: CASQTLSYNEQFF.

The chain links TRBV10-2 to TRBJ2-7; D assignment may be TRBD1 or TRBD2 (5 bases each). The CDR3 is made up of 14 amino acids. Germline-derived CDR1 and CDR2 are WSHSY and SAAADI. V was cut by 2 bases and J by 2 bases, with 10 bases left in between. The CDR3 spells CASSEDGGTYEQYF. CDR3 DNA: TGCGCCAGCAGTGAGGATGGGGGAACCTACGAGCAGTACTTC.

This sequence joins TRBV27 and TRBJ2-7, with 9 bases lining up with TRBD2. The CDR3 has 15 residues. The germline V gene encodes CDR1 MNHEY and CDR2 SMNVEV (reference sequence). The V and J ends lost 5 bases and 3 bases, in that order; junction bases with no gene match: 8. The CDR3 protein is CASSPTSGSIYEQYF. The CDR3 DNA reads TGTGCCAGCAGTCCCACTAGCGGGTCGATCTACGAGCAGTACTTC.

The chain links TRBV29-1 to TRBJ1-3; the D gene is possibly TRBD1 (6 bases). CDR3 length equals 13 residues. Germline CDR1 SQVTM, CDR2 ANQGSEA. Trimming shortened V by 2 bases and J by 9 bases, and 14 bases separated the two germline ends. The CDR3 DNA reads as TGCAGCGTTGAATCTGCGAGGGGGGGCACCATATATTTT. As protein: CSVESARGGTIYF.

This clone was seen a handful of times. The chain uses TRBV27 and TRBJ2-1, with a weak D call TRBD2 (5 bases). Between the trimmed V and J ends, which lost 3 bases and 3 bases, there was a span of 15 bases. CDR1 MNHEY and CDR2 SMNVEV come from the germline V gene (reference sequence). This CDR3 contains 16 residues. The DNA of the CDR3 is TGTGCCAGCAGTTTGTCCCGGGCAGGACTCTACAATGAGCAGTTCTTC. Residues: CASSLSRAGLYNEQFF.

This sequence joins TRBV20-1 and TRBJ1-2; D gene ambiguous. Looked up from germline, CDR1 is DFQATT and CDR2 is SNEGSKA (reference sequence). CDR3 length: 11 amino acids. Trimming took 1 base from V and 10 from J, leaving 10 bases between them. CDR3 in DNA: TGCAGTGCTAGAGCGGCTCGAGACTACACCTTC. Protein: CSARAARDYTF.

This clone came up once. The chain recombines TRBV7-9 with TRBJ2-1; maybe TRBD2 (6 bases). Germline CDR1 reads SEHNR; CDR2 reads FQNEAQ (reference sequence). Deletions cut 1 base from V and 6 bases from J, with 13 bases between. The CDR3 sequence is 15 residues long. The CDR3, as DNA: TGTGCCAGCAGCTTAGGGGGACTGGACATCAATGAGCAGTTCTTC. It is translated as CASSLGGLDINEQFF.

This clone has a handful of counts. The V and J genes are TRBV5-4 and TRBJ1-1, with D unresolved. The CDR3 is 13 amino acids. The germline V and J ends were trimmed by 4 bases and 4 bases, with 11 bases remaining between them. Germline V gene data show CDR1 as SGHNT and CDR2 as YYREEE (reference sequence). The CDR3 loop is CASSPRSGTEAFF. Here the CDR3 DNA reads TGTGCCAGCAGCCCCAGGTCGGGCACTGAAGCTTTCTTT.

The chain has TRBV15 and TRBJ1-5; D might be TRBD1 (6 bases). Germline loops: CDR1 LNHNV, CDR2 YYDKDF (reference sequence). CDR3 size: 14 residues. V was pared by 6 bases and J by 5 bases, with 14 bases between. CDR3 in DNA: TGTGCCACCAGGAGGGGAAGGGGGGATCAGCCCCAGCATTTT. This translates into CATRRGRGDQPQHF.

Here the CDR3 DNA reads TGTGCCAGCAGCGGGGGGACAGCCCAAGAGACCCAGTACTTC. It encodes CASSGGTAQETQYF. The V and J genes are TRBV9 and TRBJ2-5; 7 positions match TRBD1. Unmatched junction bases numbered 3, after V lost 3 bases and J lost 1 base. Germline V CDR1 and CDR2: SGDLS, YYNGEE. CDR3 size: 14 residues.

A note on this clone: The same CDR3 arises from other DNA sequences in this sample as well. The chain links TRBV7-9 to TRBJ1-1, with unresolved D. There are 11 residues in the CDR3. V was cut by 4 bases and J by 5 bases, with 5 bases left in between. Germline V gene lookup returns CDR1 SEHNR and CDR2 FQNEAQ (reference sequence). CDR3 DNA: TGTGCCAGCAGCTATTCGACTGAAGCTTTCTTT. Protein: CASSYSTEAFF.

V gene TRBV13 combines with J gene TRBJ2-6, with a weak D call TRBD2 (6 bases). The germline V gene encodes CDR1 PRHDT and CDR2 FYEKMQ (reference sequence). The CDR3 loop spans 19 amino acids. V was shortened by 5 bases and J by 0 bases, with 20 bases between the two germline ends. The CDR3 reads CASSHRGRGIGSGANVLTF. The CDR3 DNA reads as TGTGCCAGCAGCCACCGGGGACGGGGGATCGGCTCTGGGGCCAACGTCCTGACTTTC. The full variable domain, with the rest looked up from reference TRBV13 and TRBJ2-6, is AAGVIQSPRHLIKEKRETATLKCYPIPRHDTVYWYQQGPGQDPQFLISFYEKMQSDKGSIPDRFSAQQFSDYHSELNMSSLELGDSALYFCASSHRGRGIGSGANVLTFGAGSRLTVL.

The chain joins TRBV7-8 to TRBJ1-2, with 8 bases identical to TRBD1. Trimming took 3 bases from V and 8 from J; bases not matched to a gene: 8. This CDR3 comprises 14 residues. CDR1 and CDR2 from the germline V gene are SGHVS and FQNEAQ. CDR3 protein: CASSFRGRGDGYTF. Written as DNA, the CDR3 is TGTGCCAGCAGCTTCAGGGGGCGCGGGGACGGCTACACCTTC.

The V and J genes are TRBV2 and TRBJ1-2; tentative D call: TRBD1 (6 bases). CDR3 length: 14 residues. The germline V and J ends were trimmed by 7 bases and 6 bases, with 18 bases remaining between them. Germline loops: CDR1 SNHLY, CDR2 FYNNEI. The CDR3 reads CASTDKQGFNGYTF. Here the CDR3 DNA reads TGTGCCAGCACCGATAAACAGGGATTCAATGGCTACACCTTC.

V gene TRBV7-6 combines with J gene TRBJ1-2; D might be TRBD1 (6 bases). Trimming took 5 bases from V and 0 from J, leaving 10 bases between them. Germline assignment: CDR1 SGHVS and CDR2 FNYEAQ. The CDR3 consists of 14 residues. CDR3 in amino acids: CASSPDRTNYGYTF. The CDR3 bases are TGTGCCAGCAGCCCGGACAGAACTAACTATGGCTACACCTTC.

This clone was seen only a few times. The chain employs TRBV2 and TRBJ1-5; D remains unclear. The CDR3 runs to 15 residues. V lost 7 bases and J 3 bases, leaving 16 bases between the germline ends. CDR1 SNHLY and CDR2 FYNNEI come from the germline V gene. For the CDR3, the DNA is TGTGCCAGCACCCCTGGCGGGGTTATCAATCAGCCCCAGCATTTT. This translates into CASTPGGVINQPQHF.

V gene TRBV7-9 combines with J gene TRBJ2-7; no firm D call. Trimming pared 4 bases from V and 0 bases from J, leaving 13 bases between. The CDR3 runs 15 residues. CDR1 is SEHNR, CDR2 FQNEAQ, per germline (reference sequence). CDR3 protein: CASSSTSTDSYEQYF. As DNA, the CDR3 is TGTGCCAGCAGCTCCACATCAACTGACTCCTACGAGCAGTACTTC.

The V gene is TRBV4-1, the J gene TRBJ1-2, with D maybe TRBD1 (5 bases). Per the germline V gene, CDR1 is MGHRA and CDR2 is YSYEKL. The V and J ends lost 4 bases and 1 base respectively, with 7 bases between them. The CDR3 runs to 13 residues. DNA for the CDR3: TGCGCCAGCAGCCCCGGACATAACTATGGCTACACCTTC. Translation: CASSPGHNYGYTF.

This clone is a singleton in its sample. The chain combines TRBV2 with TRBJ1-5, with a possible D match to TRBD1 (6 bases). The V gene's germline CDR1 is SNHLY and CDR2 FYNNEI. V was trimmed by 3 bases and J by 1 base, leaving 10 bases between them. The length of the CDR3 is 15 residues. CDR3 nucleotide sequence: TGTGCCAGCAGTGACTGGGGGCCCAGCAATCAGCCCCAGCATTTT. Encoded protein: CASSDWGPSNQPQHF.

The chain employs TRBV2 and TRBJ2-7; 10 nucleotides align to TRBD1. The CDR3 is made up of 13 amino acids. Germline CDR1 is SNHLY and CDR2 is FYNNEI. Trimming cost V 7 bases and J 4 bases; bases outside gene matches: 4. CDR3 DNA sequence: TGTGCCAGCACAGGGACAGGGGATTACGAGCAGTACTTC. Translated: CASTGTGDYEQYF.